These T cell receptor beta chains were read from a single sample in a study of blood T cell repertoires in COVID-19. Sequencing used immunoSEQ multiplex PCR; TCRdb keeps in-frame clones, though not all of them. The sample consists of tens of thousands of clones, roughly 89% of them appearing once. Sequenced input: peripheral blood. The receptors derive from a man between 60 and 75 years old with active COVID-19. CDR3s include the opening cysteine and the closing phenylalanine or tryptophan. Fields, in order: clone size, D gene, V gene, J gene, CDR3 protein, CDR3 DNA. The D gene is left open where the match is weak. Some rows mark clone size as missing; the rest say once, few, many or name a class of expanded clone.

>-|-|TRBV6-5|TRBJ2-7
CASSSQGNLGEQYF
TGTGCCAGCAGTTCACAGGGTAATCTGGGTGAGCAGTACTTC
>-|TRBD2|TRBV18|TRBJ2-2
CASSPQRLAANTGELFF
TGTGCCAGCTCACCTCAGAGGCTAGCGGCTAACACCGGGGAGCTGTTTTTT
>-|-|TRBV4-3|TRBJ2-1
CASSQVLSVDNEQFF
TGCGCCAGCAGCCAAGTCCTTAGTGTAGACAATGAGCAGTTCTTC
>-|TRBD1|TRBV27|TRBJ2-7
CASSPSQGQSLLEQYF
TGTGCCAGCAGTCCTTCACAGGGGCAATCTCTCCTCGAGCAGTACTTC
>-|-|TRBV18|TRBJ2-7
CASSPPSTGEQYF
TGTGCCAGCTCACCACCGAGTACGGGCGAGCAGTACTTC
>-|-|TRBV14|TRBJ2-2
CASSPIGEGGKLWELFF
TGTGCCAGCAGCCCCATCGGAGAGGGGGGGAAGTTGTGGGAGCTGTTTTTT
>-|TRBD1|TRBV10-3|TRBJ2-5
CAISEGDRGRGETQYF
TGTGCCATCAGTGAGGGGGACAGGGGTAGAGGTGAGACCCAGTACTTC
>-|TRBD2|TRBV18|TRBJ2-5
CASSSSGRASMETQYF
TGTGCCAGCTCATCGAGCGGGAGGGCCTCTATGGAGACCCAGTACTTC
>-|TRBD1|TRBV11-2|TRBJ1-2
CASSGNRGGYGYTF
TGTGCCAGCAGCGGGAACAGGGGTGGCTATGGCTACACCTTC
>-|TRBD2|TRBV28|TRBJ2-7
CASSLLAGAYEQYF
TGTGCCAGCAGTCTCCTAGCGGGAGCCTACGAGCAGTACTTC
>-|TRBD1|TRBV7-9|TRBJ1-2
CASSARQGAYGYTF
TGTGCCAGCAGCGCCAGACAGGGGGCCTATGGCTACACCTTC
>-|TRBD2|TRBV7-9|TRBJ2-3
CASSPDISGGPEDTQYF
TGTGCCAGCAGCCCCGATATTTCGGGAGGGCCGGAGGATACGCAGTATTTT
>few|TRBD2|TRBV7-9|TRBJ2-3
CASSFGASGTTDTQYF
TGTGCCAGCAGCTTCGGGGCTAGCGGAACCACAGATACGCAGTATTTT
>-|TRBD2|TRBV6-1|TRBJ2-1
CASSERGGVSGTYNEQFF
TGTGCCAGCAGTGAACGGGGAGGGGTTAGCGGGACCTACAATGAGCAGTTCTTC
>-|-|TRBV5-1|TRBJ2-3
CASSLSGYTDTQYF
TGCGCCAGCAGCCTGAGCGGATACACAGATACGCAGTATTTT
>-|-|TRBV9|TRBJ2-3
CASSVLGLSIDTQYF
TGTGCCAGCAGCGTACTTGGGCTAAGCATAGATACGCAGTATTTT
>medium-sized|-|TRBV6-5|TRBJ2-7
CASSQHRGYEQYF
TGTGCCAGCAGCCAACATAGGGGCTACGAGCAGTACTTC
>-|-|TRBV7-8|TRBJ1-5
CASSLTRTRRSNQPQHF
TGTGCCAGCAGCTTGACACGAACCAGACGGAGCAATCAGCCCCAGCATTTT
>-|-|TRBV4-3|TRBJ2-3
CASSPRGEIPDTQYF
TGCGCCAGCAGCCCCCGGGGAGAAATCCCAGATACGCAGTATTTT
>-|-|TRBV5-6|TRBJ2-4
CASSLGLGQGKNIQYF
TGTGCCAGCAGCTTGGGTCTAGGGCAGGGGAAAAACATTCAGTACTTC
>-|-|TRBV29-1|TRBJ1-1
CSVQVNTEAFF
TGCAGCGTGCAGGTGAACACTGAAGCTTTCTTT
>-|-|TRBV7-2|TRBJ1-2
CASSPPGFGGYTF
TGTGCCAGCAGCCCCCCGGGGTTTGGTGGCTACACCTTC